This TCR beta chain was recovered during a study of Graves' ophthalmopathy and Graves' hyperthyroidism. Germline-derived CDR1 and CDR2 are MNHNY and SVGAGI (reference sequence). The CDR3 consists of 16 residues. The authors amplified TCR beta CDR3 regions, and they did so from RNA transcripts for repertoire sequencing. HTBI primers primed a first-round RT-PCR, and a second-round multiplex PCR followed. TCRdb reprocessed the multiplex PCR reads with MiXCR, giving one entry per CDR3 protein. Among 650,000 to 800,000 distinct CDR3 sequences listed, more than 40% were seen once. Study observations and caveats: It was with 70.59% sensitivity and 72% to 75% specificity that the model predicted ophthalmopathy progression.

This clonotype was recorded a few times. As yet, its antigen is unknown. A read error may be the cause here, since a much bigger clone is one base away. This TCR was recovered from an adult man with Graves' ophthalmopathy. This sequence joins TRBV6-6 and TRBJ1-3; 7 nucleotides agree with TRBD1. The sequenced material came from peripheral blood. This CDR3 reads CTSSPRRGGTGNTIYF. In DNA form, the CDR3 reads TGTACCAGCAGTCCCCGGAGAGGGGGCACAGGAAACACCATATATTTT.